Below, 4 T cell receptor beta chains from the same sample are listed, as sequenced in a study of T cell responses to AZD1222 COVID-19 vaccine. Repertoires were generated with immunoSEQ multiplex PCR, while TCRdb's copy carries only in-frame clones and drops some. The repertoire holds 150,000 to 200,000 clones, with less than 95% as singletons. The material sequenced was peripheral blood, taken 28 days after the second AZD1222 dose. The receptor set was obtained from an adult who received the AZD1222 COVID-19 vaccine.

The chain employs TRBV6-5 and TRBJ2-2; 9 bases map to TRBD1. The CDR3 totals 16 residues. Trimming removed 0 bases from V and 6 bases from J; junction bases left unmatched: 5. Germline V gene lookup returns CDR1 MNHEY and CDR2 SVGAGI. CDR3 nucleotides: TGTGCCAGCAGTTACTCGAGGACAGGGGCGGCCGGGGAGCTGTTTTTT. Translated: CASSYSRTGAAGELFF.

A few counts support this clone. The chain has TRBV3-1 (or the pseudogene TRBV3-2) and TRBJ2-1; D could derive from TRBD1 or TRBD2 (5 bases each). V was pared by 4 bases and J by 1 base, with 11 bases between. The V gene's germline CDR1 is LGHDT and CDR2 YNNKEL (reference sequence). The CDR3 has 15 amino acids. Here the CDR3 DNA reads TGTGCCAGCAGCCCCGCCTGGGGGTCCTACAATGAGCAGTTCTTC. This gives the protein CASSPAWGSYNEQFF.

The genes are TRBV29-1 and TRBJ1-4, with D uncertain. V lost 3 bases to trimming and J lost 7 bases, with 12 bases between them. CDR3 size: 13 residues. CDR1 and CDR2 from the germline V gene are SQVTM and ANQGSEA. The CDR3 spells CSVDAGYGEKLFF. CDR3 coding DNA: TGCAGCGTTGATGCGGGGTACGGTGAAAAACTGTTTTTT.

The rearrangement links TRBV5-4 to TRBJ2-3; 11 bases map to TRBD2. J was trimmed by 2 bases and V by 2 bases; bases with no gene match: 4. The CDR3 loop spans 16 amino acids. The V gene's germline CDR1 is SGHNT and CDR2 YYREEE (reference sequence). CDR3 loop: CASSFWTSGPTDTQYF. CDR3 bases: TGTGCCAGCAGCTTTTGGACTAGCGGGCCCACAGATACGCAGTATTTT.